The sequence of this T cell receptor beta chain was determined in a study of Tregs in tolerant kidney transplant recipients. General study points: No direct test of biological reproducibility was done here.

The nonmyeloablative bone marrow transplants came from related graft donors, with transient mixed chimerism. Unstimulated Tregs (CD4+CD25+CD127-) and CD4+CD25- non-Tregs were sorted from PBMCs. Germline CDR1 SGDLS, CDR2 YYNGEE. V lost 2 bases and J 4 bases, leaving 6 bases between the germline ends. The CDR3 runs to 13 residues. Clones were sequenced by immunoSEQ multiplex PCR, and TCRdb holds only the in-frame ones, with some missing. The sample has 84,000 or so clones; 80% to 95% are singletons. Worth noting for this clone: Its antigen remains unidentified.

This sequence was found in a human patient who received a combined kidney and bone marrow transplant. Part of the T cell pool may stem from the graft donor. The chain recombines TRBV9 with TRBJ2-2, with D hard to call. Material: CD4+ T cells from blood (PBMCs), obtained 12 months after the transplant. The CDR3 spells CASSVPSTGELFF. The CDR3 nucleotides are TGTGCCAGCAGCGTTCCCAGCACCGGGGAGCTGTTTTTT. The full variable domain, in which reference TRBV9 and TRBJ2-2 provide the parts outside the CDR3, is DSGVTQTPKHLITATGQRVTLRCSPRSGDLSVYWYQQSLDQGLQFLIQYYNGEERAKGNILERFSAQQFPDLHSELNLSSLELGDSALYFCASSVPSTGELFFGEGSRLTVL.